The entry below describes one T cell receptor (beta chain). What it recognizes is unknown. This entry is derived from a study of cytomegalovirus exposure and HLA in healthy donors. Broader study findings: Certain sequence variants were highly shared and formed a cluster, and this cluster was likely a sequencing artifact.

This CDR3 region has 14 residues. Germline assignment: CDR1 MNHEY and CDR2 SMNVEV (reference sequence). Trimming shortened V by 5 bases and J by 7 bases, and 15 bases separated the two germline ends. Both 60 Vbeta primers and 13 Jbeta primers went into the PCR. The table came from immunoSEQ multiplex PCR; TCRdb's copy has only in-frame clones and leaves some out. The table lists around 100,000 clones, 60% to 85% of them singletons. The clonotype was recovered from a female donor in good health and CMV-seropositive. The chain has TRBV27 and TRBJ1-5; D is undetermined. The sequenced sample was PBMCs. This CDR3 is CASSVKSLGQPQHF. The DNA of the CDR3 is TGTGCCAGCAGTGTTAAGTCCCTCGGGCAGCCCCAGCATTTT.